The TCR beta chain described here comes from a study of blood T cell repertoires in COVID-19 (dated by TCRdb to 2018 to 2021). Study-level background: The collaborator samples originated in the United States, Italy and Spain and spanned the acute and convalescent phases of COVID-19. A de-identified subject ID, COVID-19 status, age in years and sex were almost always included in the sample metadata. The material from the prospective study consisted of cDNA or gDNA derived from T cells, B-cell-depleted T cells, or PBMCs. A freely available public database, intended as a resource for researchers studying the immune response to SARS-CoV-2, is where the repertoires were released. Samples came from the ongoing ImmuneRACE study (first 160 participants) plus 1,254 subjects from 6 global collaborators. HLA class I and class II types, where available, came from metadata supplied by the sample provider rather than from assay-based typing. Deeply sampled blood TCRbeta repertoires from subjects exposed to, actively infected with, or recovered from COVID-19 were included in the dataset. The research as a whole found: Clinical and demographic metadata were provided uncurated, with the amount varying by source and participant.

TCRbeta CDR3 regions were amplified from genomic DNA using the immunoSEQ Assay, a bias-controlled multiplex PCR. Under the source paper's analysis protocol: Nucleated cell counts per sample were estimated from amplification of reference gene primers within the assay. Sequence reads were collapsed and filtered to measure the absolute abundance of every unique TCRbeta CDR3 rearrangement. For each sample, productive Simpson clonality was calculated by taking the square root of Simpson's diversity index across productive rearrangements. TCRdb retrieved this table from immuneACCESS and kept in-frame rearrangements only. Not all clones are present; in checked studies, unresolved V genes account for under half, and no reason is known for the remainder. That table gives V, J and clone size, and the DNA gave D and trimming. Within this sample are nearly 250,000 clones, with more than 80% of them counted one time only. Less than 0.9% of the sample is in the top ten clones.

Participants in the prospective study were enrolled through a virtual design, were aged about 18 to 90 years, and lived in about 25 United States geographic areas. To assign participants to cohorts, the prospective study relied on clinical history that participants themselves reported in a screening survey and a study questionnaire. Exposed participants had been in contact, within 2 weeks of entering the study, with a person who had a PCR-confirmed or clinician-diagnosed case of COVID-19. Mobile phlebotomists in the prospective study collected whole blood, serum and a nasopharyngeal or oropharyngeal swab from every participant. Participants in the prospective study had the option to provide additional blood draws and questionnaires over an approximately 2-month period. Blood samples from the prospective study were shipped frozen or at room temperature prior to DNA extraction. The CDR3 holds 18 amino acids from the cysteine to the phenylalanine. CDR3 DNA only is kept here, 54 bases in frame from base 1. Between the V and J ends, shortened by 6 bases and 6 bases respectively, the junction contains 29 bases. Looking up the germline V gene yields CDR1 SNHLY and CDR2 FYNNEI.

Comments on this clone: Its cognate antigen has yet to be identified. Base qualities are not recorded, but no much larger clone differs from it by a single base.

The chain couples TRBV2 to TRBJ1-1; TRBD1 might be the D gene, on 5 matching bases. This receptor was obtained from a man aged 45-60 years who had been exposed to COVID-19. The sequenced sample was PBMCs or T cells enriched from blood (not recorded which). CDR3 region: CASSPRISLGGGISEAFF. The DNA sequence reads TGTGCCAGCAGCCCCCGCATATCTCTCGGGGGAGGGATCTCTGAAGCTTTCTTT.